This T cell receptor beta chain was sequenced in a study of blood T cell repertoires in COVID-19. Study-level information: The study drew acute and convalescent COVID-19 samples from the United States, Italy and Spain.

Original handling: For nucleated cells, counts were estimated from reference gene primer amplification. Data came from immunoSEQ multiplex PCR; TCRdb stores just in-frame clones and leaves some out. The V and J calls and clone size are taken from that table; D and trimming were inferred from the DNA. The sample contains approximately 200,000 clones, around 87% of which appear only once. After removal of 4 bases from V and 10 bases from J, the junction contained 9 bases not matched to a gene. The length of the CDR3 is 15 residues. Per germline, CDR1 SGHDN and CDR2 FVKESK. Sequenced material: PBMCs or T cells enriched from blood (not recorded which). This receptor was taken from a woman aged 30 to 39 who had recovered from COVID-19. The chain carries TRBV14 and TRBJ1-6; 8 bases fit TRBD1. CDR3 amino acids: CASSPDGQGRSPLHF. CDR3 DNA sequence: TGTGCCAGCAGCCCGGACGGACAGGGTCGGTCACCCCTCCACTTT.